This T cell receptor (beta chain) was sequenced for a study of cytomegalovirus exposure and HLA in healthy donors. Study overall: For the approximately 400 genotyped donors, 65% to 90% fell within the Caucasian-associated ancestry cluster.

CDR3 size: 14 residues. From germline, CDR1 is GTSNPN and CDR2 SVGIG (reference sequence). The V gene lost 4 bases and the J gene lost 4 bases, with 16 bases spanning the gap. Study-wide points: There were some V segments, including TRBV6-2 and TRBV6-3, excluded as indistinguishable. A later analysis reportedly identified an Asian-associated ancestry cluster as carrying fewer N-insertions than the roughly 700-donor mean.

As regards this clone: What it binds is unknown.

The PCR employed 60 Vbeta primers together with 13 Jbeta primers. Profiled with immunoSEQ multiplex PCR; TCRdb holds only in-frame clones, not every one. The sample shows about 200,000 clones, about 90% of them seen only once. This receptor was taken from a boy younger than 10 in good health and CMV-seronegative. The V gene is TRBV30, the J gene TRBJ1-2; D is unclear. Sequenced material: PBMCs. CDR3 loop: CAWTVGVDLYGYTF. Here the CDR3 DNA reads TGTGCCTGGACCGTCGGGGTGGATCTCTATGGCTACACCTTC. Full variable domain (rest looked up from reference TRBV30 and TRBJ1-2): SQTIHQWPATLVQPVGSPLSLECTVEGTSNPNLYWYRQAAGRGLQLLFYSVGIGQISSEVPQNLSASRPQDRQFILSSKKLLLSDSGFYLCAWTVGVDLYGYTFGSGTRLTVV.